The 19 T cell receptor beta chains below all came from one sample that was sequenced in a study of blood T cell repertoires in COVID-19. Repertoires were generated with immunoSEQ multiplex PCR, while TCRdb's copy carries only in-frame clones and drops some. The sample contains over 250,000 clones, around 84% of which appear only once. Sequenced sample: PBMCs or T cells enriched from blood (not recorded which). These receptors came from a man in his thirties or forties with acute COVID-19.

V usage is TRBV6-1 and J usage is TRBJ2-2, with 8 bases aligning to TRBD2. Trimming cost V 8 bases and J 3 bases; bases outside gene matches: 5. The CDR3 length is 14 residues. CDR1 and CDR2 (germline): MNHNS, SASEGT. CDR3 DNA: TGTGCCAGCCAAAGCGGGAGAGACACCGGGGAGCTGTTTTTT. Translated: CASQSGRDTGELFF.

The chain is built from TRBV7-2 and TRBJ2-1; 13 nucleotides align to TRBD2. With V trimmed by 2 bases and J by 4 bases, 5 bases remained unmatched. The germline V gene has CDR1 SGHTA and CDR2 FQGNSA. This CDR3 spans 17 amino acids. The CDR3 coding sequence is TGTGCCAGCAGCTTAAGCAGGACTAGCGGGAGTTACAATGAGCAGTTCTTC. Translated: CASSLSRTSGSYNEQFF.

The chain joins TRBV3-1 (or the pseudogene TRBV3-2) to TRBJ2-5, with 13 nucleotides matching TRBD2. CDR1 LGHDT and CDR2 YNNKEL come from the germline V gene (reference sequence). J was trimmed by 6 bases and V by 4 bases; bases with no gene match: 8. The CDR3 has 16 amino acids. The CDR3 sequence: CASSLVPGLAGKTQYF. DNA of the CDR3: TGTGCCAGCAGCCTCGTCCCGGGACTAGCGGGGAAGACCCAGTACTTC.

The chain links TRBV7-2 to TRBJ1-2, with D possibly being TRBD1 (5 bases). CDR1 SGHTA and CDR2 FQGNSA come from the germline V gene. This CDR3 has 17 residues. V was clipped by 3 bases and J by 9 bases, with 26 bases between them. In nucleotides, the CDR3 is TGTGCCAGCAGCTTTGAGATCGGACGTCCAGAAAGGGGTAGCTACACCTTC. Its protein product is CASSFEIGRPERGSYTF. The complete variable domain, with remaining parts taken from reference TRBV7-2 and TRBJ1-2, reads GAGVSQSPSNKVTEKGKDVELRCDPISGHTALYWYRQSLGQGLEFLIYFQGNSAPDKSGLPSDRFSAERTGGSVSTLTIQRTQQEDSAVYLCASSFEIGRPERGSYTFGSGTRLTVV.

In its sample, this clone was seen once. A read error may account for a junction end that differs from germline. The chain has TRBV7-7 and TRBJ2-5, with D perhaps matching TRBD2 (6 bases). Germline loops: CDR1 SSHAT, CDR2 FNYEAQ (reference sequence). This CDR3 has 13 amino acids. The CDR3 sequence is CASSGLLGETQYF. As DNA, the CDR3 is TGTGCTAGCAGCGGGCTATTGGGAGAGACCCAGTACTTC.

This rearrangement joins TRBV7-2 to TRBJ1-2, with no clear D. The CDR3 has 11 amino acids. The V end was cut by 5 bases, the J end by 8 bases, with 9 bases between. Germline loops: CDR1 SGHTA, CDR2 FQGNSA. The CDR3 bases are TGTGCCAGCAGCCCCCACTCCGGCTACACCTTC. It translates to CASSPHSGYTF.

Here the CDR3 reads CASTRDRGAGELFF. In DNA form, the CDR3 reads TGTGCCAGTACCAGGGACAGGGGGGCCGGGGAGCTGTTTTTT. The gene calls are TRBV19 and TRBJ2-2, with 11 bases identical to TRBD1. The CDR3 contains 14 residues. Trimming took 7 bases from V and 6 from J; bases not matched to a gene: 4. CDR1 and CDR2 (germline): LNHDA, SQIVND (reference sequence).

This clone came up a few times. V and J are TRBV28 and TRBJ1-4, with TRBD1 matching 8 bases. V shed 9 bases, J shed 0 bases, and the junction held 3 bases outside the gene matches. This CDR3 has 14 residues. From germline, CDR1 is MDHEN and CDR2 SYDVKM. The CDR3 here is CASQTGATNEKLFF. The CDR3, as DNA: TGTGCCAGTCAGACAGGGGCAACTAATGAAAAACTGTTTTTT. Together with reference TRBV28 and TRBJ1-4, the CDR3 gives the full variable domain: DVKVTQSSRYLVKRTGEKVFLECVQDMDHENMFWYRQDPGLGLRLIYFSYDVKMKEKGDIPEGYSVSREKKERFSLILESASTNQTSMYLCASQTGATNEKLFFGSGTQLSVL.

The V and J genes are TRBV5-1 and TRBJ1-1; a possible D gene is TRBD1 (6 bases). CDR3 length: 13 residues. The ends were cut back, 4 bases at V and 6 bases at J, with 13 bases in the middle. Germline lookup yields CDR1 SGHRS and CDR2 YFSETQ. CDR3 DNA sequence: TGCGCCAGCAGCCACAGGGAGAAGGCTGAAGCTTTCTTT. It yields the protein CASSHREKAEAFF.

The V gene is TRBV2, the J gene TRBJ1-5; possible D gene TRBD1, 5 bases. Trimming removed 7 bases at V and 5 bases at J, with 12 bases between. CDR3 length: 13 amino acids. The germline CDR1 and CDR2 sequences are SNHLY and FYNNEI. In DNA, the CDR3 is TGTGCCAGCATGATCCGGGGGGATCAGCCCCAGCATTTT. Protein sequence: CASMIRGDQPQHF. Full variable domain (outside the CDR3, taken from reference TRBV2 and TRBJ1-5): EPEVTQTPSHQVTQMGQEVILRCVPISNHLYFYWYRQILGQKVEFLVSFYNNEISEKSEIFDDQFSVERPDGSNFTLKIRSTKLEDSAMYFCASMIRGDQPQHFGDGTRLSIL.

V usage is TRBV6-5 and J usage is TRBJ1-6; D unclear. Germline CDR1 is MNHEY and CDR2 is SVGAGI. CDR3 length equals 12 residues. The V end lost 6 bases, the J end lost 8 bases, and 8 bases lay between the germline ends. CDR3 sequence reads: CASRNIDSPLHF. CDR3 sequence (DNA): TGTGCCAGCAGGAACATTGATTCACCCCTCCACTTT.

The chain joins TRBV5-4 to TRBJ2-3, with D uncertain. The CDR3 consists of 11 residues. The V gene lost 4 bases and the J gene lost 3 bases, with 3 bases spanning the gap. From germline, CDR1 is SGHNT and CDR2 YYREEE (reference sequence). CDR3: CASSATDTQYF. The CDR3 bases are TGTGCCAGCAGCGCGACAGATACGCAGTATTTT.

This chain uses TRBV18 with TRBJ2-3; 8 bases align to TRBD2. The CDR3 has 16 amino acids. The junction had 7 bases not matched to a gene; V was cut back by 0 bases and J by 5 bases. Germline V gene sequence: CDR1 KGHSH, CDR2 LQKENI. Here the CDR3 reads CASSPPLAGGQDTQYF. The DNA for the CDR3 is TGTGCCAGCTCACCACCCCTTGCGGGGGGACAAGATACGCAGTATTTT.

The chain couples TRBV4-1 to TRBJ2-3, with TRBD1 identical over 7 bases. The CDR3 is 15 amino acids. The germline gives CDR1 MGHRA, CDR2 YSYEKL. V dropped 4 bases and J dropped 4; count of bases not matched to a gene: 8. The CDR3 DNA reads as TGCGCCAGCAGCCTCACAGGGGACCCCTCAGATACGCAGTATTTT. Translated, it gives CASSLTGDPSDTQYF.

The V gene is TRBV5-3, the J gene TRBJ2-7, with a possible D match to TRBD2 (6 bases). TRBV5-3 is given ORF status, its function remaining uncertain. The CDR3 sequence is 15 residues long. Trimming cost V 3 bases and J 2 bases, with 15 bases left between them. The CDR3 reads CARSSTTGVPYEQYV. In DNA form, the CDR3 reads TGTGCCAGAAGCTCGACCACGGGAGTGCCCTACGAGCAGTACGTC.

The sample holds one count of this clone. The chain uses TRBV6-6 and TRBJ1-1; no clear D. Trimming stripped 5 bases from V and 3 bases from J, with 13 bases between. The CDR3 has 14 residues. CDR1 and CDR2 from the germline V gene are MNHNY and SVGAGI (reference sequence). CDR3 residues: CASSGPGRDTEAFF. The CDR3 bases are TGTGCCAGCAGTGGCCCTGGGCGTGACACTGAAGCTTTCTTT.

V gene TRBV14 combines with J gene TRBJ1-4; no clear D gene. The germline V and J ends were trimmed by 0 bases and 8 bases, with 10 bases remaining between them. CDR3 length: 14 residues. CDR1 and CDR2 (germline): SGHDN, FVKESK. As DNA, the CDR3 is TGTGCCAGCAGCCAAGAGCGCGGGTTGGAAAAACTGTTTTTT. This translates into CASSQERGLEKLFF.

The CDR3 loop is CASSLPPGLAGGRTGELFF. The CDR3 nucleotides read TGTGCCAGCAGCCTGCCCCCCGGGCTAGCGGGAGGCCGGACCGGGGAGCTGTTTTTT. The chain couples TRBV5-4 to TRBJ2-2, with 11 nucleotides matching TRBD2. The CDR3 runs to 19 residues. Germline V gene lookup returns CDR1 SGHNT and CDR2 YYREEE (reference sequence). V trimming: 4 bases; J trimming: 5 bases; junction bases outside the gene matches: 16.

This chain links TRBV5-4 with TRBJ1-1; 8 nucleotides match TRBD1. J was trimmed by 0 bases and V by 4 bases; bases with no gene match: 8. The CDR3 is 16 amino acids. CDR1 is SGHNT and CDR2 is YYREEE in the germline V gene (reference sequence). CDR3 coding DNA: TGTGCCAGCAGCATAGGGACAGGACAGATGAACACTGAAGCTTTCTTT. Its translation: CASSIGTGQMNTEAFF.